Each of the 17 T cell receptor beta chains below was sequenced from the same sample in a study of T cells after yellow fever vaccination. TCRdb reprocessed the 5' RACE reads via MiXCR and lists one record per CDR3 protein. The table lists about 310,000 distinct CDR3 sequences, roughly 4% of them singletons. The sequenced sample was PBMCs, obtained on the day of the yellow fever booster vaccination. All receptors derive from a man aged 18 to 30 who received the YFV17D yellow fever vaccine.

This clonotype was picked up many times. This chain connects TRBV7-3 to TRBJ2-5; tentatively, D is TRBD1 (7 bases). The CDR3 extends over 15 amino acids. Deletions cut 4 bases from V and 7 bases from J, with 19 bases between. Per germline, CDR1 SGHTA and CDR2 FQGTGA. CDR3 in amino acids: CASSSQGGNFGTQYF. The CDR3 bases are TGTGCCAGCAGCTCCCAGGGGGGAAACTTTGGGACCCAGTACTTC.

This clonotype showed up just a few times. V and J are TRBV2 and TRBJ2-3, with 7 bases lining up with TRBD1. This CDR3 is built from 15 residues. Trimming at V came to 3 bases and at J to 1 base, leaving 4 bases not matched to a gene. Germline V CDR1 and CDR2: SNHLY, FYNNEI. In nucleotides, the CDR3 is TGTGCCAGCAGTGACAGGGGGACGGGCACAGATACGCAGTATTTT. It yields the protein CASSDRGTGTDTQYF. Based on the CDR3 plus reference TRBV2 and TRBJ2-3, the full variable domain is EPEVTQTPSHQVTQMGQEVILRCVPISNHLYFYWYRQILGQKVEFLVSFYNNEISEKSEIFDDQFSVERPDGSNFTLKIRSTKLEDSAMYFCASSDRGTGTDTQYFGPGTRLTVL.

This clonotype has more than one count but fewer than ten. This chain's CDR3 is CATSDATVGNYGYTF. The CDR3 nucleotides are TGTGCCACCAGTGATGCCACAGTAGGTAACTATGGCTACACCTTC. The J gene is TRBJ1-2, the V gene TRBV24-1; no reliable D call. The germline V gene has CDR1 KGHDR and CDR2 SFDVKD. The germline V and J ends were trimmed by 3 bases and 1 base, with 11 bases remaining between them. The CDR3 covers 15 residues.

The chain recombines TRBV3-1 with TRBJ2-1; 8 nucleotides line up with TRBD1. V was clipped by 5 bases and J by 3 bases; unmatched bases: 9. Germline CDR1 is LGHDT and CDR2 is YNNKEL (reference sequence). The CDR3 sequence is 16 residues long. The CDR3 spells CASSEIDRGYYNEQFF. CDR3 coding DNA: TGTGCCAGCAGCGAAATCGACAGGGGCTACTACAATGAGCAGTTCTTC.

In its sample, this clonotype was seen a few times. V gene TRBV7-2 combines with J gene TRBJ2-5; a possible D gene is TRBD2 (6 bases). The germline V gene encodes CDR1 SGHTA and CDR2 FQGNSA. Deletions cut 2 bases from V and 9 bases from J, with 22 bases between. CDR3 size: 16 residues. The CDR3 sequence is CASSLLGAGTLVAQYF. In nucleotides, the CDR3 is TGTGCCAGCAGCTTATTAGGGGCGGGGACTTTGGTGGCCCAGTACTTC. Together with reference TRBV7-2 and TRBJ2-5, the CDR3 gives the full variable domain: GAGVSQSPSNKVTEKGKDVELRCDPISGHTALYWYRQSLGQGLEFLIYFQGNSAPDKSGLPSDRFSAERTGGSVSTLTIQRTQQEDSAVYLCASSLLGAGTLVAQYFGPGTRLLVL.

At least ten counts were recorded for this clonotype. The J gene is TRBJ2-5, the V gene TRBV7-9, with a possible D match to TRBD2 (6 bases). The ends were cut back, 5 bases at V and 3 bases at J, with 13 bases in the middle. This CDR3 has 14 amino acids. Germline CDR1 and CDR2: SEHNR and FQNEAQ (reference sequence). CDR3 amino acids: CASSPPGEEETQYF. The CDR3, as DNA: TGTGCCAGCAGCCCCCCGGGAGAGGAAGAGACCCAGTACTTC.

The V gene is TRBV7-8, the J gene TRBJ1-5; D unclear. The ends were cut back, 4 bases at V and 1 base at J, with 14 bases in the middle. This CDR3 comprises 16 residues. Germline assignment: CDR1 SGHVS and CDR2 FQNEAQ. CDR3 sequence reads: CASSWKGSRSNQPQHF. The CDR3 bases are TGTGCCAGCAGCTGGAAAGGGTCAAGGAGCAATCAGCCCCAGCATTTT.

V is TRBV5-1 and J is TRBJ1-1, with D maybe TRBD1 (6 bases). The ends were cut back, 6 bases at V and 11 bases at J, with 14 bases in the middle. The CDR3 extends over 11 amino acids. The germline V gene has CDR1 SGHRS and CDR2 YFSETQ. The CDR3 sequence is CASTFGGTAFF. CDR3 bases: TGCGCCAGCACCTTCGGGGGCACCGCTTTCTTT.

This clonotype was seen ten or more times. The J gene is TRBJ1-1, the V gene TRBV6-5; D is possibly TRBD1 (6 bases). V was pared by 6 bases and J by 8 bases, with 10 bases between. There are 11 residues in the CDR3. Germline V CDR1 and CDR2: MNHEY, SVGAGI. The CDR3 region is CASSYRDEAFF. The CDR3 bases are TGTGCCAGCAGCTACAGGGACGAAGCTTTCTTT.

This clonotype was seen at least ten times. The chain recombines TRBV5-5 with TRBJ2-7; 9 nucleotides agree with TRBD1. The CDR3 loop spans 14 amino acids. The V segment lost 4 bases and the J segment 5 bases; nucleotides outside the gene matches: 7. Germline CDR1 and CDR2: SGHKS and YYEKEE (reference sequence). The CDR3 is CASSTGQGLDEQYF. The CDR3 DNA reads as TGTGCCAGCAGCACGGGACAGGGTCTCGACGAGCAGTACTTC.

This clonotype has ten or more counts. V and J are TRBV20-1 and TRBJ1-4; a possible D gene is TRBD1 (6 bases). Germline V gene data show CDR1 as DFQATT and CDR2 as SNEGSKA (reference sequence). The V gene lost 6 bases and the J gene lost 8 bases, with 13 bases spanning the gap. The CDR3 extends over 12 amino acids. CDR3 bases: TGCAGTGCCAGGGGTGGGCAAGAAAAACTGTTTTTT. It translates to CSARGGQEKLFF.

The table lists this clonotype with many counts. J is TRBJ2-7 and V is TRBV18; TRBD2 is a possible D gene (6 bases). Trimming stripped 6 bases from V and 0 bases from J, with 15 bases between. The CDR3 sequence is 15 residues long. The germline CDR1 and CDR2 sequences are KGHSH and LQKENI. The CDR3 nucleotides read TGTGCCAGCTCCCCGGGGGTGGGGAGCTCCTACGAGCAGTACGTC. Its protein product is CASSPGVGSSYEQYV.

There are a few counts of this clonotype. CDR3 in DNA: TGTGCCAGCAACATACAGGGGGGCCGGGAGACCCAGTACTTC. It codes for CASNIQGGRETQYF. The V gene is TRBV13, the J gene TRBJ2-5, with TRBD1 matching 8 bases. Germline V CDR1 and CDR2: PRHDT, FYEKMQ (reference sequence). V lost 7 bases and J lost 5; bases outside the gene matches: 9. The CDR3 spans 14 residues.

This clonotype has at least ten counts. V usage is TRBV5-5 and J usage is TRBJ2-7, with D perhaps TRBD1 (6 bases). This CDR3 comprises 16 residues. Germline lookup yields CDR1 SGHKS and CDR2 YYEKEE (reference sequence). V lost 6 bases, J lost 0 bases, and 19 bases lay in between. The chain's CDR3 is CASIFTGTNSSYEQYV. The CDR3 nucleotides are TGTGCCAGCATCTTTACCGGGACAAACAGCTCCTACGAGCAGTACGTC.

The gene calls are TRBV5-1 and TRBJ1-1; D is unresolved. V lost 1 base and J 2 bases, leaving 15 bases between the germline ends. Germline CDR1 SGHRS, CDR2 YFSETQ. The CDR3 is 16 residues long. The CDR3 is CASSLIGRAGNTEAFF. CDR3 bases: TGCGCCAGCAGCTTGATTGGACGGGCGGGAAACACTGAAGCTTTCTTT.

The chain combines TRBV4-2 with TRBJ2-1; TRBD2 matches 13 bases. After removal of 1 base from V and 7 bases from J, the junction contained 4 bases not matched to a gene. Per the germline V gene, CDR1 is LGHNA and CDR2 is YNFKEQ. The CDR3 has 16 residues. Written as DNA, the CDR3 is TGTGCCAGCAGCCAAGGGACTAGCGGGGGCCCAAATGAGCAGTTCTTC. Amino acid sequence: CASSQGTSGGPNEQFF.

This clonotype was observed a few times. The rearrangement links TRBV20-1 to TRBJ2-1; tentatively, D is TRBD2 (5 bases). The CDR3 is 13 residues long. The germline V gene has CDR1 DFQATT and CDR2 SNEGSKA (reference sequence). Trimming removed 7 bases from V and 5 bases from J, with 15 bases in between. The CDR3 DNA is TGCAGTGGACTTGGACTTTTCCACAATGAGCAGTTCTTC. Its protein is CSGLGLFHNEQFF.